This TCR beta chain was identified during a study of T cell responses to AZD1222 COVID-19 vaccine. Study as a whole: Second-dose groups at about 4 or about 12 weeks were pooled.

Deletions cut 5 bases from V and 4 bases from J, with 17 bases between. Germline V gene sequence: CDR1 MNHEY, CDR2 SMNVEV (reference sequence). The CDR3 totals 16 residues. Data came from immunoSEQ multiplex PCR; TCRdb stores just in-frame clones and leaves some out. The sample yields roughly 180,000 clones, about nine tenths seen once. Study results and limitations: Donors were chiefly white British, with a greater number of females, and clonal diversity was perhaps underestimated. Dominant at 160-218 and 743-854, vaccine-associated CD4 TCRs also spanned spike. Repertoire collection took place solely once the T cell response had peaked.

A word on this clone: Its antigen remains unknown.

The material sequenced was peripheral blood, taken on day 0 of AZD1222 vaccination. This receptor was identified in an adult in good health. The chain recombines TRBV27 with TRBJ1-4; D possibly corresponds to TRBD1 (6 bases). DNA for the CDR3: TGTGCCAGCAGTCTTCTTGGACAGCGGATTAATGAAAAACTGTTTTTT. Translating it yields CASSLLGQRINEKLFF. Looking up the rest from reference TRBV27 and TRBJ1-4 gives the full variable domain: EAQVTQNPRYLITVTGKKLTVTCSQNMNHEYMSWYRQDPGLGLRQIYYSMNVEVTDKGDVPEGYKVSRKEKRNFPLILESPSPNQTSLYFCASSLLGQRINEKLFFGSGTQLSVL.